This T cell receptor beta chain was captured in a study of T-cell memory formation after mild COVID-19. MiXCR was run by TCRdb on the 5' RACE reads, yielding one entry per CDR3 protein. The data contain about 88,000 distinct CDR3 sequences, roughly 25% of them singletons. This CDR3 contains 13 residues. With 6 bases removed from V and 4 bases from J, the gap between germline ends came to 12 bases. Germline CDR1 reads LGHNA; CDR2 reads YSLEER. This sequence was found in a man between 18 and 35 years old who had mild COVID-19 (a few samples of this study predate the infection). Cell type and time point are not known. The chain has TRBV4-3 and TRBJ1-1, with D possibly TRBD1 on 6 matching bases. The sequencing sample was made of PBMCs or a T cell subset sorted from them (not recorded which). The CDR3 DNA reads TGCGCCAGCAGACAGGGTTCGGGCACTGAAGCTTTCTTT. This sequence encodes CASRQGSGTEAFF.